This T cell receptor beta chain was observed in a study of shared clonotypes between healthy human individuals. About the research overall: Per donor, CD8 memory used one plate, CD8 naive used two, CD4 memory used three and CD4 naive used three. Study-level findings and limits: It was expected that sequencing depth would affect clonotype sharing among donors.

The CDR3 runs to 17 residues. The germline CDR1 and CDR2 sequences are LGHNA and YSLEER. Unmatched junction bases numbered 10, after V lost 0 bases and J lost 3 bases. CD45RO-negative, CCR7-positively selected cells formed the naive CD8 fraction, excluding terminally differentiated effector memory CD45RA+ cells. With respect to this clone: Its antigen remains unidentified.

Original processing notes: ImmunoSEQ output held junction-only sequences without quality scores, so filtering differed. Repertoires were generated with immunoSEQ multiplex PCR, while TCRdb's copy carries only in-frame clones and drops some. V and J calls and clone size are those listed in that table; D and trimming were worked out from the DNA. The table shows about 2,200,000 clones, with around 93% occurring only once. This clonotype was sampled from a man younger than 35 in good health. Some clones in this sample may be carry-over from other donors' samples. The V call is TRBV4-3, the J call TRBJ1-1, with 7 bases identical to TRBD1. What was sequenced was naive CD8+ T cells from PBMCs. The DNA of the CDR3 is TGCGCCAGCAGCCAAGATGTACAGGGGAGGTTAGACACTGAAGCTTTCTTT. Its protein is CASSQDVQGRLDTEAFF.